The clone carrying this T cell receptor beta chain showed up many times. Its specificity is not known. V lost 4 bases and J 0 bases, leaving 11 bases between the germline ends. The germline V gene has CDR1 MNHEY and CDR2 SMNVEV (reference sequence). This CDR3 is built from 15 residues. These data belong to a study of T cell repertoires in cytomegalovirus infection. TCRdb reprocessed the reads via MiXCR and lists one record per CDR3 protein. The sample records approximately 300,000 distinct CDR3 sequences, 20% to 25% being singletons. Findings and limits, study-wide: HLA-C-restricted CMV clonotypes gave the most frequent clonotype in two of eight donors.

The clonotype originates from a human donor in good health (CMV status not recorded). Some clones in this sample may be carry-over from other donors' samples. The chain combines TRBV27 with TRBJ2-3; a possible D gene is TRBD2 (5 bases). This specimen consisted of cultured PBMCs, obtained from culture after CMV antigen stimulation. The CDR3 loop is CASSSPWRSTDTQYF. DNA of the CDR3: TGTGCCAGCAGTTCCCCATGGAGGAGCACAGATACGCAGTATTTT.